This record concerns one T cell receptor beta chain sequence. The antigen is not known. This record belongs to a study of response to subunit inactivated influenza vaccine. Overall study findings and caveats: The authors proposed limited new T cell recruitment per seasonal influenza vaccination.

The CDR3 sequence is 15 residues long. Germline values: CDR1 SGHAT, CDR2 FQNNGV. Trimming removed 5 bases from V and 4 bases from J, with 18 bases in between. TCRdb independently ran MiXCR on the RT-PCR reads; one entry per CDR3 protein. The sample lists hundreds of thousands of distinct CDR3 sequences, about 15% occurring once. The clonotype originates from a man in his fifties who received an inactivated influenza vaccine. The starting material was PBMCs from blood, obtained roughly 2 weeks before vaccination. This chain connects TRBV11-2 to TRBJ2-7; D is perhaps TRBD2 (6 bases). Written as DNA, the CDR3 is TGTGCCAGCAGCCCTGGAGGGCCAACCGGGTACGAGCAGTACTTC. Encoded protein: CASSPGGPTGYEQYF.